The entry that follows covers one T cell receptor beta chain sequence. This receptor's antigen is unknown. Per-nucleotide qualities are absent, and no much larger clonotype sits a single base away. This sample stems from a study of blood T cell repertoires in COVID-19 (TCRdb year 2020). Background for the entire study: The collaborator samples originated in the United States, Italy and Spain and spanned the acute and convalescent phases of COVID-19. The repertoires were released in a freely available public database meant as a resource for research on the immune response to SARS-CoV-2. Deeply sampled blood TCRbeta repertoires from subjects exposed to, actively infected with, or recovered from COVID-19 were included in the dataset. The samples were drawn from the first 160 participants of the ongoing ImmuneRACE study and from 1,200 or so subjects provided by 6 global collaborators. Nearly every sample came with metadata listing a de-identified subject ID, COVID-19 status, age in years and sex. The material from the prospective study consisted of cDNA or gDNA derived from T cells, B-cell-depleted T cells, or PBMCs. Where available, HLA class I and class II types were taken from metadata supplied by the sample provider and were not determined by assay-based typing.

The paper as a whole reports these results and caveats: How much clinical and demographic metadata was included differed by source and by participant, and the metadata was provided uncurated.

Collaborating institutions collected whole blood in K2EDTA tubes following their own protocols. For TCRbeta analysis, collaborators shipped samples as frozen whole blood, isolated PBMCs, or DNA extracted from either of those sample types. Sequences SGHRS (CDR1) and YFSETQ (CDR2) are obtained from the germline V gene. Measured from the cysteine to the phenylalanine, the CDR3 is 13 residues long. Here the CDR3 DNA is all that survives: 39 bases in frame from base 1. Trimming at the junction amounts to 4 bases on V and 3 bases on J, and the germline ends lie 8 bases apart. The immunoSEQ Assay, a bias-controlled multiplex PCR, was used to amplify TCRbeta CDR3 regions from genomic DNA. As for how the authors treated the data: The number of nucleated cells in each sample was estimated from the amplification of reference gene primers within the assay. Sequence reads were collapsed and filtered to measure the absolute abundance of every unique TCRbeta CDR3 rearrangement. For each sample, productive Simpson clonality was calculated as the square root of Simpson's diversity index over productive rearrangements. Imported from immuneACCESS, the table was reduced by TCRdb to in-frame sequences with V and J called. These copies leave out some clones; in studies compared against another copy, an unresolved V gene accounts for under half, and the cause of the remainder is not known. V, J and clone size were drawn from that table, and D and trimming were deduced from the DNA. For this sample there are about 110,000 clones; over 60% appear just once. The top ten clones comprise more than 3.5% of the sample.

Recombination linked TRBV5-1 to TRBJ1-5; the D gene identity is not certain. This TCR was recovered from a woman over 75 with acute or convalescent COVID-19. The specimen sequenced was peripheral blood. The DNA sequence is as follows: TGCGCCAGCAGCGCCGGAGACAATCAGCCCCAGCATTTT. The resulting protein is CASSAGDNQPQHF.